Reported below is one T cell receptor beta chain. This specimen belongs to a study of immune cell composition in non-small cell lung cancer. Normal lung was taken at the farthest possible site, at least 3 cm from tumour. Germline V gene sequence: CDR1 MDHEN, CDR2 SYDVKM. The J segment lost 0 bases and the V segment lost 6 bases, leaving 5 bases of the junction unmatched. The length of the CDR3 is 16 residues. Clones were sequenced by immunoSEQ multiplex PCR, and TCRdb holds only the in-frame ones, with some missing. The table records a few thousand clones, 71% of them present only once. These same records also appear under a second study, on CD4 T cells in lung cancer.

The receptor comes from a human donor with non-small cell lung cancer. The chain joins TRBV28 to TRBJ2-2; 9 nucleotides line up with TRBD1. The sequencing sample was made of non-adjacent lung tissue. The CDR3 protein is CASRSRDRANTGELFF. The CDR3 DNA sequence: TGTGCCAGCAGAAGTCGGGACAGGGCGAACACCGGGGAGCTGTTTTTT. Variable domain in full (rest from reference TRBV28 and TRBJ2-2): DVKVTQSSRYLVKRTGEKVFLECVQDMDHENMFWYRQDPGLGLRLIYFSYDVKMKEKGDIPEGYSVSREKKERFSLILESASTNQTSMYLCASRSRDRANTGELFFGEGSRLTVL.